These 4 T cell receptor beta chains came from one sample sequenced in a study of control samples from healthy donors and cancer patients. Some clones are missing from TCRdb's copy, which holds only in-frame ones; the method was immunoSEQ multiplex PCR. The sample contains about 53,000 clones, roughly 90% of which appear only once. The sequenced sample was PBMCs. These receptors were obtained from a man between 60 and 75 years old with head and neck cancer.

The gene calls are TRBV7-9 and TRBJ2-2, with no clear D. Looked up from germline, CDR1 is SEHNR and CDR2 is FQNEAQ (reference sequence). Trimming cost V 1 base and J 5 bases, with 2 bases left between them. This CDR3 is built from 12 residues. The CDR3 spells CASSLVTGELFF. The CDR3 nucleotides read TGTGCCAGCAGCTTAGTGACCGGGGAGCTGTTTTTT.

CDR3 loop: CASRLSTSGYTDTQYF. In DNA, the CDR3 is TGTGCCAGCAGACTATCGACTAGCGGCTACACAGATACGCAGTATTTT. The chain recombines TRBV2 with TRBJ2-3, with TRBD2 matching 9 bases. The CDR3 covers 16 residues. The trim removed 6 bases at V and 2 bases at J, leaving 9 bases unmatched. CDR1 is SNHLY, CDR2 FYNNEI, per germline.

The chain joins TRBV7-2 to TRBJ1-5, with TRBD1 as a possible D gene (6 bases). Germline lookup yields CDR1 SGHTA and CDR2 FQGNSA. This CDR3 is built from 15 residues. Trimming took 5 bases from V and 4 from J, leaving 15 bases between them. CDR3: CASSPTGLGNQPQHF. The CDR3 nucleotides are TGTGCCAGCAGCCCGACAGGTTTAGGGAATCAGCCCCAGCATTTT. The whole variable domain, remainder taken from reference TRBV7-2 and TRBJ1-5, is GAGVSQSPSNKVTEKGKDVELRCDPISGHTALYWYRQSLGQGLEFLIYFQGNSAPDKSGLPSDRFSAERTGGSVSTLTIQRTQQEDSAVYLCASSPTGLGNQPQHFGDGTRLSIL.

The rearrangement joins TRBV30 to TRBJ2-1; D gene unclear. V dropped 5 bases and J dropped 4 bases, with 15 bases sitting between them. The CDR3 totals 14 residues. Germline CDR1 and CDR2: GTSNPN and SVGIG (reference sequence). CDR3 region: CAWAKWSAYNEQFF. The DNA of the CDR3 is TGTGCCTGGGCTAAGTGGTCTGCTTACAATGAGCAGTTCTTC. The complete variable domain, with remaining parts taken from reference TRBV30 and TRBJ2-1, reads SQTIHQWPATLVQPVGSPLSLECTVEGTSNPNLYWYRQAAGRGLQLLFYSVGIGQISSEVPQNLSASRPQDRQFILSSKKLLLSDSGFYLCAWAKWSAYNEQFFGPGTRLTVL.